This T cell receptor beta chain was sequenced during a study of early T cells in non-severe SARS-CoV-2 infection. Trimming took 10 bases from V and 1 from J, leaving 7 bases between them. The CDR3 loop spans 12 amino acids. CDR1 and CDR2 from the germline V gene are SGHAT and FQNNGV. A single record per CDR3 protein comes from TCRdb applying MiXCR to the 5' RACE reads. The table includes tens of thousands of distinct CDR3 sequences, 5% detected once. Relative to its sample, this clonotype is medium-sized. Material: whole blood. This chain joins TRBV11-2 and TRBJ2-2; D might be TRBD1 (5 bases). The clonotype originates from an adult who was a healthcare worker with PCR-confirmed SARS-CoV-2 infection or an uninfected control (not recorded which). The CDR3 DNA sequence: TGTGCCACCGGACAGAACACCGGGGAGCTGTTTTTT. Encoded protein: CATGQNTGELFF.